This paragraph reports one TCR beta chain. What it recognizes is unknown. Assay: immunoSEQ multiplex PCR; the TCRdb copy retains only in-frame clones and omits some. The sample lists around 2,000,000 clones, approximately 94% occurring once. This sample is drawn from a study of shared clonotypes between healthy human individuals. For the study at large: CD8 memory received one plate per donor, CD8 naive two, CD4 memory three and CD4 naive three.

CD45RO-negative CD8 cells positively selected for CCR7 made up the naive population, which excluded terminally differentiated effector memory CD45RA+ cells. Study observations and caveats: Non-shared clonotypes had lower generation probabilities than those shared by all four donors. Among a few donors, approximately 5% of naive CD4 clonotypes were found in common.

Germline CDR1 is MNHNS and CDR2 is SASEGT. The CDR3 is 14 residues long. V shed 1 base and J shed 5 bases, with 11 bases lying between them. The sequenced sample was naive CD8+ T cells sorted from blood. V is TRBV6-1 and J is TRBJ2-5, with D perhaps matching TRBD1 (5 bases). The source is a man between 18 and 35 years old in good health. The CDR3 region is CASSEGQGRETQYF. As DNA, the CDR3 is TGTGCCAGCAGTGAAGGGCAGGGTAGGGAGACCCAGTACTTC.